This T cell receptor (beta chain) was profiled in a study of T cells after posttransplantation cyclophosphamide. Study results and caveats: Donor CD8+ memory clones often dominated recipient blood repertoires at later times.

Clones were read by immunoSEQ multiplex PCR, and TCRdb kept only the in-frame ones, dropping some. Of around 3,400 clones listed, roughly 96% are singletons. The naive gate required viable CD3+CD4+ or CD3+CD8+ cells with CCR7+CD45RA+CD45RO-CD95-CD27+CD28+ phenotype. Germline CDR1 reads MNHEY; CDR2 reads SMNVEV (reference sequence). The CDR3 consists of 15 residues. V was pared by 5 bases and J by 5 bases, with 16 bases between. This clone was seen once. Antigen specificity is unknown. Sequencing was done on a sample of naive CD8+ T cells sorted from PBMCs. The clonotype comes from a woman aged 50 to 60 in good health and a related stem cell transplant donor. The rearrangement joins TRBV27 to TRBJ2-1; possibly TRBD2 for D (6 bases). The CDR3 here is CASSPLIGSHNEQFF. In DNA, the CDR3 is TGTGCCAGCAGTCCCCTGATCGGGAGCCACAATGAGCAGTTCTTC.